The 3 T cell receptor beta chains listed next were all sequenced from one sample in a study of PD-L1 blockade in urothelial cancer. Sequenced by immunoSEQ multiplex PCR; TCRdb stores in-frame clones only, minus some. The data hold around 110,000 clones, with around 89% observed a single time. Time point defined: peripheral blood 6 weeks after treatment start. This specimen consisted of PBMCs, obtained around atezolizumab (anti-PD-L1) treatment. These receptors were collected from a man in his 60s with urothelial cancer.

V gene TRBV7-9 combines with J gene TRBJ2-7; the match to TRBD2 covers 13 bases. V lost 5 bases to trimming and J lost 4 bases; unmatched junction nucleotides: 5. The CDR3 has 15 amino acids. From germline, CDR1 is SEHNR and CDR2 FQNEAQ (reference sequence). This chain's CDR3 is CASSPGTSGTYEQYF. The CDR3 DNA sequence: TGTGCCAGCAGCCCCGGGACTAGCGGGACATACGAGCAGTACTTC.

This CDR3 reads CASSARTVNEKLFF. The CDR3 nucleotides read TGTGCCAGCAGCGCCAGGACAGTTAATGAAAAACTGTTTTTT. V and J are TRBV7-2 and TRBJ1-4; TRBD1 is a possible D gene (6 bases). The germline V gene encodes CDR1 SGHTA and CDR2 FQGNSA. The CDR3 consists of 14 residues. The V and J ends lost 5 bases and 4 bases respectively, with 11 bases between them.

The chain links TRBV5-4 to TRBJ2-2, with TRBD2 as a possible D gene (6 bases). Germline CDR1 reads SGHNT; CDR2 reads YYREEE (reference sequence). The CDR3 runs to 16 residues. Between the trimmed V and J ends, which lost 1 base and 5 bases, there was a span of 15 bases. CDR3 bases: TGTGCCAGCAGCTTGCCCCGGGGCGCGGGGACCGGGGAGCTGTTTTTT. Amino acids: CASSLPRGAGTGELFF.